This T cell receptor (beta chain) was profiled in a study of OX40 agonist ivuxolimab in advanced cancers. Study at large: One patient with hepatocellular carcinoma and two with cutaneous melanoma, three in all, had partial responses.

CDR1 and CDR2 from the germline V gene are SEHNR and FQNEAQ (reference sequence). The CDR3 runs 15 residues. The ends were cut back, 4 bases at V and 7 bases at J, with 19 bases in the middle. Data came from immunoSEQ multiplex PCR; TCRdb stores just in-frame clones and leaves some out. The sample yields more than 60,000 clones, around 86% seen once. A remark on this clone: Its specificity is not known.

General observations from the study: Antigen targets of the expanded peripheral T cells went undetermined. By week 6 at 0.1 to 3.0 mg/kg, blood CD4+ and CD8+ T cells had expanded clonally. Among T cells, CD8+ cells averaged more expanded clones than CD4+ cells.

This clonotype was sampled from an adult with an advanced solid tumor such as melanoma, head and neck, liver or kidney cancer. The V call is TRBV7-9, the J call TRBJ2-5; possibly TRBD2 for D (6 bases). The input for sequencing was CD4+ or CD8+ T cells sorted from blood, taken in a trial of the OX40 agonist ivuxolimab. CDR3 amino acids: CASSYKGLGLGTQYF. In DNA, the CDR3 is TGTGCCAGCAGCTATAAGGGACTTGGTTTAGGGACCCAGTACTTC.